This entry lists 7 T cell receptor beta chains sequenced from one sample in a study of CD8 T cells in ankylosing spondylitis. Study-level findings and limits: A TCR beta motif made of 7 to 9 highly homologous variants seemed typical of ankylosing spondylitis blood.

No antigens are known for them. A single record per CDR3 protein comes from TCRdb applying MiXCR to the 5' RACE reads. The table shows some 330,000 distinct CDR3 sequences, with 6.5% to 10% occurring only once. The sequenced sample consisted of blood, either unsorted or a sorted T cell fraction (not recorded which). These receptors were obtained from a male donor with ankylosing spondylitis.

There are a few counts of this clonotype. The chain has TRBV3-1 and TRBJ2-2; 9 bases line up with TRBD2. The CDR3 loop spans 16 amino acids. Trimming removed 4 bases from V and 4 bases from J; junction bases left unmatched: 7. Germline CDR1 reads LGHDT; CDR2 reads YNNKEL (reference sequence). Here the CDR3 DNA reads TGTGCCAGCAGCCCGACTAGCGGAGGTACCACCGGGGAGCTGTTTTTT. Translated: CASSPTSGGTTGELFF.

The V and J genes are TRBV12-3 or TRBV12-4 and TRBJ1-5; no firm D call. This CDR3 contains 13 residues. Trimming took 2 bases from V and 1 from J, leaving 3 bases between them. The CDR3 reads CASSLMSNQPQHF. CDR3 coding DNA: TGTGCCAGCAGTTTAATGAGCAATCAGCCCCAGCATTTT.

A word on this clonotype: This may be a read error: a much more frequent sequence differs by one nucleotide. This chain connects TRBV4-1 to TRBJ1-1; 7 bases line up with TRBD1. The CDR3 spans 17 residues. Per the germline V gene, CDR1 is MGHRA and CDR2 is YSYEKL. In nucleotides, the CDR3 is TGCGGCAGCAGCCACACCCTGAAGGGACAGATGAACACTGAAGCTTTCTTT. It codes for CGSSHTLKGQMNTEAFF.

This sequence joins TRBV7-2 and TRBJ1-5; the match to TRBD1 covers 9 bases. The CDR3 consists of 15 residues. V shed 4 bases, J shed 3 bases, and the junction held 4 bases outside the gene matches. In germline, CDR1 is SGHTA, CDR2 FQGNSA. DNA of the CDR3: TGTGCCAGCAGCTCCGGGACAGGGATCAATCAGCCCCAGCATTTT. Residues: CASSSGTGINQPQHF.

This rearrangement joins TRBV14 to TRBJ1-5; D gene unclear. Germline CDR1 is SGHDN and CDR2 is FVKESK. The CDR3 totals 13 residues. Trimming left V 0 bases short and J 8 bases short, with 8 bases between. The CDR3: CASSQDPWEPQHF. The CDR3 DNA is TGTGCCAGCAGCCAAGACCCCTGGGAGCCCCAGCATTTT.

The chain couples TRBV6-4 to TRBJ2-5; tentative D call: TRBD1 (6 bases). V was trimmed by 5 bases and J by 4 bases, leaving 14 bases between them. This CDR3 contains 14 residues. The V gene's germline CDR1 is MRHNA and CDR2 SNTAGT. The CDR3 nucleotides read TGTGCCAGCAGTACAGGGACGGTTTTAGAGACCCAGTACTTC. Amino acid sequence: CASSTGTVLETQYF.

This clonotype was seen ten or more times. The chain carries TRBV5-1 and TRBJ1-1; TRBD1 is a possible D gene (6 bases). The CDR3 has 17 amino acids. V lost 5 bases and J lost 1, with 21 bases in between. Germline CDR1 is SGHRS and CDR2 is YFSETQ. The CDR3 here is CASSGRGSDRPNTEAFF. CDR3 in DNA: TGCGCCAGCAGTGGGAGGGGATCGGACAGACCGAACACTGAAGCTTTCTTT.